This entry lists 21 T cell receptor beta chains sequenced from one sample in a study of vaccination and CD4 T cells after COVID-19 (dated by TCRdb to 2022 to 2024). According to the study, the label for this sample's treatment or condition signals: roughly 11-day PBMC culture with coronavirus spike peptide pools or control peptides (ViraFEST assay). The library was built by means of PCR. Sequencing instrument: Illumina iSeq 100. DNA from cultured CD4+ T cells was subjected to TCR sequencing with the Oncomine TCR Beta short-read assay at the Johns Hopkins FTIC core. TCRdb cleaned the public reads at Q25 with fastp, built clones with MiXCR and kept in-frame beta chains. Rows with a matching CDR3 protein are joined into one entry that keeps the most common DNA and genes. Across this sample there are 9,000 to 15,000 distinct CDR3 sequences, with around 40% seen only once. The ten largest make up 6% to 8% of the sample.

Their cognate antigens are unknown. The specimen was CD4+ T cells from blood, cultured in vitro. All receptors come from a human donor who had recovered from COVID-19.

This clonotype was counted once. This chain links TRBV2 with TRBJ1-5; D unresolved. V lost 2 bases and J lost 2, with 7 bases in between. Germline values: CDR1 SNHLY, CDR2 FYNNEI. This CDR3 region has 14 residues. CDR3 region: CASSERRGNQPQHF. The CDR3 bases are TGTGCCAGCAGTGAACGGCGGGGCAATCAGCCCCAGCATTTT.

V and J are TRBV11-1 and TRBJ2-5; D gene uncertain. CDR1 and CDR2 from the germline V gene are SGHAT and FQDESV (reference sequence). This CDR3 contains 15 residues. Between the trimmed V and J ends, which lost 7 bases and 4 bases, there was a span of 19 bases. The CDR3 reads CASNQPKGGLETQYF. The CDR3 nucleotides read TGTGCCAGCAACCAACCAAAGGGCGGTTTAGAGACCCAGTACTTC.

This clonotype was observed a handful of times. The rearrangement joins TRBV2 to TRBJ2-3; no clear D gene. Per the germline V gene, CDR1 is SNHLY and CDR2 is FYNNEI. Trimming removed 0 bases at V and 2 bases at J, with 0 bases between. This CDR3 is 12 amino acids long. The CDR3 DNA sequence: TGTGCCAGCAGTGAAGCCACAGATACGCAGTATTTT. Translation gives CASSEATDTQYF.

This chain's CDR3 is CASSSYNEQFF. In DNA form, the CDR3 reads TGTGCCAGCAGTAGTTACAATGAGCAGTTCTTC. This chain joins TRBV12-3 or TRBV12-4 and TRBJ2-1; D remains ambiguous. The CDR3 loop spans 11 amino acids. V gave up 5 bases and J gave up 4 bases, with 3 bases separating them.

This chain uses TRBV6-4 with TRBJ2-2; 11 positions agree with TRBD1. V was clipped by 2 bases and J by 6 bases; unmatched bases: 5. The CDR3 has 16 amino acids. The germline V gene has CDR1 MRHNA and CDR2 SNTAGT. The CDR3 sequence is CASSDEGTGGSGELFF. For the CDR3, the DNA is TGTGCCAGCAGTGACGAAGGGACAGGGGGATCCGGGGAGCTGTTTTTT.

In this sample, this clonotype turned up a few times. The rearrangement uses TRBV7-2 and TRBJ1-1; D is perhaps TRBD1 (5 bases). V was shortened by 1 base and J by 4 bases, with 19 bases between the two germline ends. Germline V gene lookup returns CDR1 SGHTA and CDR2 FQGNSA. The CDR3 runs to 17 residues. The CDR3 region is CASSLVGLGSGGTEAFF. The DNA for the CDR3 is TGTGCCAGCAGCTTAGTGGGTTTGGGTTCGGGGGGCACTGAAGCTTTCTTT.

Only a few counts were recorded for this clonotype. This chain joins TRBV20-1 and TRBJ2-5; D possibly matches TRBD1 or TRBD2 (6 bases each). The CDR3 length is 13 residues. The V gene lost 3 bases and the J gene lost 4 bases, with 12 bases spanning the gap. Germline assignment: CDR1 DFQATT and CDR2 SNEGSKA (reference sequence). CDR3 region: CSASKGGGETQYF. The CDR3, as DNA: TGCAGTGCTAGTAAGGGGGGCGGAGAGACCCAGTACTTC.

This clonotype counts as medium-sized. The rearrangement links TRBV20-1 to TRBJ1-2; D is ambiguous. Germline values: CDR1 DFQATT, CDR2 SNEGSKA (reference sequence). The CDR3 is made up of 12 amino acids. V was shortened by 7 bases and J by 7 bases, with 16 bases between the two germline ends. As DNA, the CDR3 is TGCAGTGTATCTATCGGGGTTAGTGGCTACACCTTC. Residues: CSVSIGVSGYTF.

The V call is TRBV12-3 or TRBV12-4, the J call TRBJ2-3; 10 nucleotides match TRBD2. Trimming took 5 bases from V and 1 from J; bases not matched to a gene: 3. This CDR3 spans 15 amino acids. CDR3 sequence: CASSEAGGRTDTQYF. In nucleotides, the CDR3 is TGTGCCAGCAGTGAAGCGGGGGGGCGCACAGATACGCAGTATTTT.

This clonotype was recorded a few times. V and J are TRBV6-1 and TRBJ1-3; the D gene is possibly TRBD1 (5 bases). This CDR3 is 13 amino acids long. V was trimmed by 11 bases and J by 4 bases, leaving 15 bases between them. CDR1 and CDR2 (germline): MNHNS, SASEGT. CDR3 sequence: CAVEGTEGNTIYF. DNA of the CDR3: TGTGCCGTCGAAGGGACGGAAGGAAACACCATATATTTT.

V gene TRBV6-1 combines with J gene TRBJ1-3; D unresolved. Germline V lookup: CDR1 MNHNS, CDR2 SASEGT. The V end was cut by 7 bases, the J end by 6 bases, with 16 bases between. This CDR3 is 14 amino acids long. CDR3 region: CASTSATTINTIYF. For the CDR3, the DNA is TGTGCCAGCACGTCGGCCACCACCATAAACACCATATATTTT.

The chain has TRBV20-1 and TRBJ1-4; TRBD1 matches at 10 bases. After removal of 5 bases from V and 13 bases from J, the junction contained 13 bases not matched to a gene. This CDR3 has 14 residues. CDR1 and CDR2 (germline): DFQATT, SNEGSKA (reference sequence). CDR3 sequence: CSAHLGQGRKGLFF. CDR3 nucleotides: TGCAGTGCTCACTTGGGACAGGGGCGAAAGGGACTGTTTTTT.

The DNA for the CDR3 is TGTGCCAGCAGCGCAATCACCGCGTCGCGACTAGCGGGGGGCGCGGATACGCAGTATTTT. It translates to CASSAITASRLAGGADTQYF. The V gene is TRBV28, the J gene TRBJ2-3; 13 bases agree with TRBD2. The V gene's germline CDR1 is MDHEN and CDR2 SYDVKM. V lost 6 bases, J lost 6 bases, and 21 bases stayed unmatched. CDR3 size: 20 residues.

V is TRBV20-1 and J is TRBJ2-7, with 7 bases matching TRBD2. The CDR3 totals 12 residues. Germline lookup yields CDR1 DFQATT and CDR2 SNEGSKA (reference sequence). J gave up 4 bases and V 1 base, and 1 base lay outside the gene matches. The chain's CDR3 is CSARAGGYEQYF. CDR3 DNA sequence: TGCAGTGCTAGAGCGGGAGGTTACGAGCAGTACTTC.

V usage is TRBV18 and J usage is TRBJ1-2; no clear D gene. The CDR3 runs to 15 residues. Trimming stripped 3 bases from V and 0 bases from J, with 11 bases between. Germline V gives CDR1 KGHSH, CDR2 LQKENI. The CDR3 here is CASSPSRGSNYGYTF. The DNA for the CDR3 is TGTGCCAGCTCACCCTCGAGAGGGTCTAACTATGGCTACACCTTC.

The chain carries TRBV12-3 or TRBV12-4 and TRBJ2-7, with D possibly being TRBD1 (6 bases). V lost 6 bases to trimming and J lost 4 bases, with 13 bases between them. The CDR3 is made up of 13 amino acids. The CDR3 reads CASSLDSVYEQYF. In nucleotides, the CDR3 is TGTGCCAGCAGCTTGGACAGCGTATACGAGCAGTACTTC.

A few counts support this clonotype. This sequence joins TRBV19 and TRBJ1-2; D is unresolved. Germline-derived CDR1 and CDR2 are LNHDA and SQIVND (reference sequence). Trimming took off 1 base at V and 3 bases at J, with 9 bases between the two ends. CDR3 size: 14 residues. This chain's CDR3 is CASSIVWADYGYTF. CDR3 coding DNA: TGTGCCAGTAGTATAGTTTGGGCAGACTATGGCTACACCTTC.

The chain couples TRBV5-1 to TRBJ2-5, with 7 positions matching TRBD2. Germline CDR1 is SGHRS and CDR2 is YFSETQ. Germline trimming cut 0 bases from V and 5 bases from J; bases unmatched to any gene: 4. The CDR3 runs to 14 residues. The CDR3 reads CASSLVGGSETQYF. The CDR3 DNA reads TGCGCCAGCAGCTTGGTGGGAGGGAGCGAGACCCAGTACTTC.

This clonotype is labeled as medium-sized. This chain joins TRBV20-1 and TRBJ2-5, with 11 positions matching TRBD2. The CDR3 has 15 amino acids. The junction had 7 bases not matched to a gene; V was cut back by 2 bases and J by 5 bases. Germline V gene sequence: CDR1 DFQATT, CDR2 SNEGSKA (reference sequence). CDR3 bases: TGCAGTGCTAGACCTACTAGCGGGAGTTGGGAGACCCAGTACTTC. Translated: CSARPTSGSWETQYF.

The gene calls are TRBV9 and TRBJ2-5; 11 positions agree with TRBD2. V lost 0 bases, J lost 4 bases, and 8 bases stayed unmatched. Germline V gene data show CDR1 as SGDLS and CDR2 as YYNGEE. This CDR3 is built from 17 residues. The CDR3 region has the DNA TGTGCCAGCAGCGTAGCAATAGCGGGGGGGCCGGGAGAGACCCAGTACTTC. It translates to CASSVAIAGGPGETQYF. Looking up the rest from reference TRBV9 and TRBJ2-5 gives the full variable domain: DSGVTQTPKHLITATGQRVTLRCSPRSGDLSVYWYQQSLDQGLQFLIQYYNGEERAKGNILERFSAQQFPDLHSELNLSSLELGDSALYFCASSVAIAGGPGETQYFGPGTRLLVL.

This clonotype was counted between two and nine times. The V gene is TRBV20-1, the J gene TRBJ2-5; 7 bases fit TRBD1. V was clipped by 6 bases and J by 2 bases; unmatched bases: 3. The CDR3 has 12 amino acids. Germline assignment: CDR1 DFQATT and CDR2 SNEGSKA (reference sequence). CDR3 residues: CSARQGQETQYF. The DNA for the CDR3 is TGCAGTGCCAGACAGGGACAAGAGACCCAGTACTTC.